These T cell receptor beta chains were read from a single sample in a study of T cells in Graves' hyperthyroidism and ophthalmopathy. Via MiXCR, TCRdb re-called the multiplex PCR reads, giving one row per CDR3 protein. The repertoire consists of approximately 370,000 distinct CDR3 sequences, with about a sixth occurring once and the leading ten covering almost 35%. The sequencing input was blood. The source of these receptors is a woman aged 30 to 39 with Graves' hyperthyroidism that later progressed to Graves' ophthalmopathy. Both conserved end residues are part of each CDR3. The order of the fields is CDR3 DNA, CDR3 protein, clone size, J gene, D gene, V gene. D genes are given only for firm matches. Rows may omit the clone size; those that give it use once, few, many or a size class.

TGTGCCAGCAGTTTAGGCGGGGCCACCGGGGAGCTGTTTTTT | CASSLGGATGELFF | . | TRBJ2-2 | . | TRBV12-3/TRBV12-4
TGTGCCAGCAGGGCTACAGGGTCCTATGGCTACACCTTC | CASRATGSYGYTF | many | TRBJ1-2 | . | TRBV27
TGTGCCAGCAGTTCCTACGGGACAGTCGCCTCCGGGTCGGATTCACCCCTCCACTTT | CASSSYGTVASGSDSPLHF | few | TRBJ1-6 | TRBD1 | TRBV6-9
TGTGCCAGCAGCTTAGTAGGTTGGGACAGAACCTACAATGAGCAGTTCTTC | CASSLVGWDRTYNEQFF | many | TRBJ2-1 | TRBD1 | TRBV7-2
TGTGCCAGCAGTTTCCGGGGACACAATGAGCAGTTCTTC | CASSFRGHNEQFF | many | TRBJ2-1 | . | TRBV28
TGTGCCAGCAGTTTAAGTTTGGGGGATCAGCCCCAGCATTTT | CASSLSLGDQPQHF | many | TRBJ1-5 | . | TRBV12-3/TRBV12-4
TGTGCCAGCAGTGCACAGGGTCATCAGCCCCAGCATTTT | CASSAQGHQPQHF | many | TRBJ1-5 | . | TRBV27
TGTGCCAGCAGCTTTGGTCGGGGGGGGAACACCGGGGAGCTGTTTTTT | CASSFGRGGNTGELFF | few | TRBJ2-2 | TRBD2 | TRBV7-8
TGCGCCAGCAGCCAGGGGCCGGGACACACCTCTGGAAACACCATATATTTT | CASSQGPGHTSGNTIYF | . | TRBJ1-3 | . | TRBV4-1
TGTGCCATCCATTTAAAAGAAGGGGTTGAAAAACTGTTTTTT | CAIHLKEGVEKLFF | many | TRBJ1-4 | . | TRBV10-3
TGTGCCTGGAGTGTGACTCGCCTGTACCAAGAGACCCAGTACTTC | CAWSVTRLYQETQYF | many | TRBJ2-5 | . | TRBV30
TGCGCCAGCAGCTTGACCGGACTAGCGAGTTACAATGAGCAGTTCTTC | CASSLTGLASYNEQFF | many | TRBJ2-1 | TRBD2 | TRBV5-1
TGTGCCAGCATGACGTTGGTCGGCTCCTACGAGCAGTACTTC | CASMTLVGSYEQYF | many | TRBJ2-7 | . | TRBV2
TGTGCCAGTAGTCCCGGACAGGGAGATACGCAGTATTTT | CASSPGQGDTQYF | few | TRBJ2-3 | TRBD1 | TRBV19
TGTGCCAGCAGCGCGGGGGGGGGACCAGATACGCAGTATTTT | CASSAGGGPDTQYF | . | TRBJ2-3 | TRBD2 | TRBV11-2
TGTGCCACTGTACAGGACTTGAACACTGAAGCTTTCTTT | CATVQDLNTEAFF | many | TRBJ1-1 | . | TRBV24-1
TGCGCCAGCAGGATGGGACAGGCCTGGGGGCCCTACGAGCAGTACTTC | CASRMGQAWGPYEQYF | few | TRBJ2-7 | TRBD1 | TRBV5-1